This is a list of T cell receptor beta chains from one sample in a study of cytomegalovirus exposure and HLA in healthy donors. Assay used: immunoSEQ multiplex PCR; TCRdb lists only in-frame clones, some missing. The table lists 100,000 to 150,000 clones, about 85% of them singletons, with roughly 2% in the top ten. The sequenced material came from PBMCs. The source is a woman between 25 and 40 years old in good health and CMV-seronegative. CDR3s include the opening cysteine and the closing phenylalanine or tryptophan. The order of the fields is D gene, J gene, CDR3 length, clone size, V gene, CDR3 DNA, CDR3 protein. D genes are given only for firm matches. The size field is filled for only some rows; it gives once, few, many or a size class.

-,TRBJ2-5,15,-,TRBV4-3,TGCGCCAGCAGCCAAGCCAGGTCAGGGTCCTCGGCCCAGTACTTC,CASSQARSGSSAQYF
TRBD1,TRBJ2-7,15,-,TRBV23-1,TGCGCCAGCGCAGACAGGGGCGACGTGTCCTACGAGCAGTACTTC,CASADRGDVSYEQYF
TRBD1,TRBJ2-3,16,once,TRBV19,TGTGCCAGTAGCCCCAGGACAGGGGGATTCACAGATACGCAGTATTTT,CASSPRTGGFTDTQYF
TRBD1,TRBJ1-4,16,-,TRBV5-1,TGCGCCAGCAGCTTGGGGAACAGGGGATCCAATGAAAAACTGTTTTTT,CASSLGNRGSNEKLFF
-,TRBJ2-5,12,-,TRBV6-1,TGTGCCACCCTCCCCCCTCTGGAGACCCAGTACTTC,CATLPPLETQYF
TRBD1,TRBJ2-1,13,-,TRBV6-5,TGTGCCAGCAGTTTCTCTCAGGGGGATGAGCAGTTCTTC,CASSFSQGDEQFF
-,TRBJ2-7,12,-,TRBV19,TGTGCCAGTAGCCCTTCCAGCTACGAGCAGTACTTC,CASSPSSYEQYF
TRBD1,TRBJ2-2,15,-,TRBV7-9,TGTGCCAGCAGCCGGGGACAGGGTACCCCCGGGGAGCTGTTTTTT,CASSRGQGTPGELFF
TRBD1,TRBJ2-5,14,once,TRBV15,TGTGCCACCAGCAGCAGGGGGCGCGGTGAGACCCAGTACTTC,CATSSRGRGETQYF
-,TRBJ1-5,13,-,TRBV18,TGTGCCAGCTCACCCCACAGAGATCAGCCCCAGCATTTT,CASSPHRDQPQHF